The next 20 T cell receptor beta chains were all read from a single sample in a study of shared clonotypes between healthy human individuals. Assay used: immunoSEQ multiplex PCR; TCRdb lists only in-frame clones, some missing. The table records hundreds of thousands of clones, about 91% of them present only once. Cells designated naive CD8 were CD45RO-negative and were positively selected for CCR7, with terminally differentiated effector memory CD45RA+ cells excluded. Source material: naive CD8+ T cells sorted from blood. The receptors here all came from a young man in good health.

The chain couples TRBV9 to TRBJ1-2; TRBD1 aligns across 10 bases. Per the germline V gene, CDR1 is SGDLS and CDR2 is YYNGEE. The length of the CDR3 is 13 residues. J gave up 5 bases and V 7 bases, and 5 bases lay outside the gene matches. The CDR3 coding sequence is TGTGCCAGCTTCCGGGACAGGGGTTATGGCTACACCTTC. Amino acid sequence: CASFRDRGYGYTF.

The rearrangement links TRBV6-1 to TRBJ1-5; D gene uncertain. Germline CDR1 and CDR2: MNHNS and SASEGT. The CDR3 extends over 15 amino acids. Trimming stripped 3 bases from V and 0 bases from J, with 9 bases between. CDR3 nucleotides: TGTGCCAGCAGTGATTCGCAGTTTAGCAATCAGCCCCAGCATTTT. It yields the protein CASSDSQFSNQPQHF.

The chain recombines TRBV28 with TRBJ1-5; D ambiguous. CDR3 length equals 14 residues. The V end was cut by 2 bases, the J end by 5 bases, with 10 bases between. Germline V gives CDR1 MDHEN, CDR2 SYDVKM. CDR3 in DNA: TGTGCCAGCAGTTTAGGAGGCTGGGATCAGCCCCAGCATTTT. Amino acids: CASSLGGWDQPQHF.

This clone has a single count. DNA of the CDR3: TGTGCCAGCACCGACGCCGGGACAGGGGGCCCTGAAGCTTTCTTT. Translation gives CASTDAGTGGPEAFF. The chain joins TRBV7-9 to TRBJ1-1, with 12 positions matching TRBD1. Germline V CDR1 and CDR2: SEHNR, FQNEAQ (reference sequence). With 7 bases clipped from V and 6 bases from J, the junction kept 9 bases outside the gene matches. The CDR3 runs to 15 residues.

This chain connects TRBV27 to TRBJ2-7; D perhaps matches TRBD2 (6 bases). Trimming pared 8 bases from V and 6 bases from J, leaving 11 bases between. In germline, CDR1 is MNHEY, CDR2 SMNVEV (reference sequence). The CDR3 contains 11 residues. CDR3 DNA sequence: TGTGCCAGCCAAAGGGGAGGCGAGCAGTACTTC. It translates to CASQRGGEQYF.

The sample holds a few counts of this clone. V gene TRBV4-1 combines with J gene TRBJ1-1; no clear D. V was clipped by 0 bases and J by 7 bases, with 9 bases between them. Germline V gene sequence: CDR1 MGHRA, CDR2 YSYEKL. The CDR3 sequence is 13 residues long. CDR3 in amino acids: CASSQDWADEAFF. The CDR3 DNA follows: TGCGCCAGCAGCCAAGATTGGGCCGATGAAGCTTTCTTT.

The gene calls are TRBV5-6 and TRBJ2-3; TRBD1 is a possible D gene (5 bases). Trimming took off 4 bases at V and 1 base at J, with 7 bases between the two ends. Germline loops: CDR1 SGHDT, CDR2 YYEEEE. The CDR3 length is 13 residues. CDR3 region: CASSGQGTDTQYF. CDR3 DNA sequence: TGTGCCAGCAGCGGACAAGGCACAGATACGCAGTATTTT.

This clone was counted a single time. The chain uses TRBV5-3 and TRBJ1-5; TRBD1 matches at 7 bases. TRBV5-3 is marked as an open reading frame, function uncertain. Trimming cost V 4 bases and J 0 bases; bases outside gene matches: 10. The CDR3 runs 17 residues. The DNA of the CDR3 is TGTGCCAGAAGCATCACACAGGGGTCGTATAGCAATCAGCCCCAGCATTTT. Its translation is CARSITQGSYSNQPQHF.

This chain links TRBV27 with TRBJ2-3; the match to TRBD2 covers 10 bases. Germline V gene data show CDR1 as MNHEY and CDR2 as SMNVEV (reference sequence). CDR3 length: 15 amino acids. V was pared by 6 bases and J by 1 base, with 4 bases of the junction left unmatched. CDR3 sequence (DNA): TGTGCCAGCAGCCGACTAGCGGGCCGCACAGATACGCAGTATTTT. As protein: CASSRLAGRTDTQYF.

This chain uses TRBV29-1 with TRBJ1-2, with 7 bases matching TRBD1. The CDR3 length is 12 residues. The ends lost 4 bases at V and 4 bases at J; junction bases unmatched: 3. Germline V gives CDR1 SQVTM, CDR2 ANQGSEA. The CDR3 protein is CSVGGDSYGYTF. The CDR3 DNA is TGCAGCGTTGGGGGGGACAGCTATGGCTACACCTTC.

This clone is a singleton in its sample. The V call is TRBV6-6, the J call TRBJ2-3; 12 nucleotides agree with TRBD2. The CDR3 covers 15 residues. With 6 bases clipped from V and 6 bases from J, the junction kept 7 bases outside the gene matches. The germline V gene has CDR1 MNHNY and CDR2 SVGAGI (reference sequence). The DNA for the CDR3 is TGTGCCAGCAGCGCTAGCGGGAGGGCCGGGGATACGCAGTATTTT. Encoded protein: CASSASGRAGDTQYF.

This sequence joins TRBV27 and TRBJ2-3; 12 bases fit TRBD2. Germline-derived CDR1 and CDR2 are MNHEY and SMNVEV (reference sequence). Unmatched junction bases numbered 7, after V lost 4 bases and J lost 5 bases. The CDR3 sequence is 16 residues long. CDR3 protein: CASSWRLAGVRDTQYF. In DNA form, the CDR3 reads TGTGCCAGCAGTTGGCGACTAGCGGGAGTTCGAGATACGCAGTATTTT.

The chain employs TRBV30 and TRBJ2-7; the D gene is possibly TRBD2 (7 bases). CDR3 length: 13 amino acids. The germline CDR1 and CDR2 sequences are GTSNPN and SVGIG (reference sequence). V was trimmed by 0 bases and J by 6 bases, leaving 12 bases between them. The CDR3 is CAWSVGGLGEQYF. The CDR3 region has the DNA TGTGCCTGGAGTGTGGGGGGGCTAGGCGAGCAGTACTTC.

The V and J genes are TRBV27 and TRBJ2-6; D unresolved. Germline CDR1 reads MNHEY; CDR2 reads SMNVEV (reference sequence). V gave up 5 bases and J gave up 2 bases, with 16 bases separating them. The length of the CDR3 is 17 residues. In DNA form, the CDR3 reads TGTGCCAGCAGTCTACGGCACCCCGGTCCTGGGGCCAACGTCCTGACTTTC. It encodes CASSLRHPGPGANVLTF.

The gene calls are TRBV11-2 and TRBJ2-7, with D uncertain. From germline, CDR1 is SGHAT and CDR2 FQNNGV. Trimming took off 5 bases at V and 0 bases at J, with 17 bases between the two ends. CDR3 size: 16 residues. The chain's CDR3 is CASSPSTATGSYEQYF. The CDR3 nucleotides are TGTGCCAGCAGCCCGTCAACAGCGACTGGCTCCTACGAGCAGTACTTC.

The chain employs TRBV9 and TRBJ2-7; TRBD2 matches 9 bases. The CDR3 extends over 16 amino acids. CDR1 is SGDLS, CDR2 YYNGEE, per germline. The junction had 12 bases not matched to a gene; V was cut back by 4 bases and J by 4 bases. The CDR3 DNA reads TGTGCCAGCAGCTCCCCTAGCGGGACAGATAGTTACGAGCAGTACTTC. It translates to CASSSPSGTDSYEQYF.

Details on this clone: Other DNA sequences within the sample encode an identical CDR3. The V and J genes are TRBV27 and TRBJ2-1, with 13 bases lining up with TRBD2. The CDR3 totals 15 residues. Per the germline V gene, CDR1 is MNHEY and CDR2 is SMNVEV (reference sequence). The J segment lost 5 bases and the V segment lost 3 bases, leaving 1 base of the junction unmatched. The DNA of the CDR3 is TGTGCCAGCAGTTTGGGACTAGCGGGAAACAATGAGCAGTTCTTC. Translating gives CASSLGLAGNNEQFF.

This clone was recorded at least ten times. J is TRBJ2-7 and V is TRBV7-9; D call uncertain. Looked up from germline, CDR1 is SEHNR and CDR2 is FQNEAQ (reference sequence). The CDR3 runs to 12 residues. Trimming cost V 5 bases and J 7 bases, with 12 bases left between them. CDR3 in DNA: TGTGCCAGCAGCCCCGGAAATGGGGAGCAGTACTTC. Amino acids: CASSPGNGEQYF.

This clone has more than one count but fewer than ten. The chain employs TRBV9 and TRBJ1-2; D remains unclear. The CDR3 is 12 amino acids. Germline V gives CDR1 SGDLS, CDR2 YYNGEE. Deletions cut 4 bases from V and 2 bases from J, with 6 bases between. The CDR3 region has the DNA TGTGCCAGCAGCCCCGACAACTATGGCTACACCTTC. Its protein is CASSPDNYGYTF.

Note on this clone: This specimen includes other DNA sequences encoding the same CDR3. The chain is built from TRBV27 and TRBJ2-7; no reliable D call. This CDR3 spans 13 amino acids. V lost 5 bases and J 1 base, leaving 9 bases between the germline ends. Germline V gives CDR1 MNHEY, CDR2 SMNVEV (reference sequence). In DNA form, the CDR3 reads TGTGCCAGCAGTCTCTCACGTTCCTACGAGCAGTACTTC. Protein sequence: CASSLSRSYEQYF.